The entry below describes one T cell receptor (beta chain). Amplification yielded TCR beta CDR3 regions, with RNA transcripts as the source. The study used the HTBI primer set for a first-round RT-PCR of the TCR CDR3. TCRdb analysed the multiplex PCR reads with MiXCR anew, one entry per CDR3 protein. The table shows about 840,000 distinct CDR3 sequences, with over 35% occurring only once. The data originate from a study of T cells in Graves' hyperthyroidism and ophthalmopathy. Study in general: Blood was drawn when the patient was first diagnosed and still untreated.

Any patient presenting with uncontrolled infection, other autoimmune disease, pregnancy or lactation was left out. Fresh 10 ml peripheral blood yielded PBMCs. The source material was blood. The origin of this receptor is a man younger than 30 with Graves' hyperthyroidism.

CDR3 region: CASSDHLGQAGNEKLFF. The CDR3 coding sequence is TGTGCCAGCAGTGACCATCTCGGACAGGCGGGTAATGAAAAACTGTTTTTT. J is TRBJ1-4 and V is TRBV6-4; TRBD1 matches 7 bases. This CDR3 contains 17 residues. The J segment lost 4 bases and the V segment lost 2 bases, leaving 10 bases of the junction unmatched. From germline, CDR1 is MRHNA and CDR2 SNTAGT.